These 5 T cell receptor beta chains came from one sample sequenced in a study of T cell repertoires in cytomegalovirus infection. Each CDR3 protein gets one entry after TCRdb re-called the reads with MiXCR. The sample includes a few hundred thousand distinct CDR3 sequences, almost 40% of them seen just once. Antigen specificity for these receptors is unknown. Material: cultured PBMCs, obtained from culture after CMV antigen stimulation. The receptors shown here come from a human donor in good health (CMV status not recorded). Some clones in this sample may be carry-over from other donors' samples.

This clonotype was seen more than once but under ten times. The V gene is TRBV7-8, the J gene TRBJ2-1, with 9 bases matching TRBD2. This CDR3 has 15 amino acids. The V gene's germline CDR1 is SGHVS and CDR2 FQNEAQ. The V segment lost 3 bases and the J segment 5 bases; nucleotides outside the gene matches: 5. This chain's CDR3 is CASSFGAGGHNEQFF. CDR3 nucleotide sequence: TGTGCCAGCAGCTTTGGTGCGGGGGGGCACAATGAGCAGTTCTTC.

The chain uses TRBV7-2 and TRBJ2-7; unclear D gene. The CDR3 sequence is 14 residues long. Germline lookup yields CDR1 SGHTA and CDR2 FQGNSA. The V end was cut by 5 bases, the J end by 6 bases, with 17 bases between. The CDR3 DNA reads as TGTGCCAGCAGCCCGCTTGGGGTTAGGGCCGAGCAGTACTTC. This encodes CASSPLGVRAEQYF.

This clonotype was seen a few times. The chain combines TRBV12-3 or TRBV12-4 with TRBJ2-1; 14 bases fit TRBD2. Losses at the gene ends were 5 bases for V and 6 bases for J; bases not matched to a gene: 9. This CDR3 is 17 amino acids long. The CDR3 region has the DNA TGTGCCAGCAGTAAACCCAGGACTAGCGGGAGGTCCAATGAGCAGTTCTTC. Its protein is CASSKPRTSGRSNEQFF.

V and J are TRBV19 and TRBJ2-1; the D gene is possibly TRBD2 (6 bases). The CDR3 is 15 residues long. V gave up 5 bases and J gave up 6 bases, with 17 bases separating them. Germline V gene lookup returns CDR1 LNHDA and CDR2 SQIVND (reference sequence). In nucleotides, the CDR3 is TGTGCCAGTAGTCTTGGTCCGGGACTGATCAATGAGCAGTTCTTC. Translation: CASSLGPGLINEQFF.

This clonotype was picked up many times. The rearrangement joins TRBV7-9 to TRBJ2-2; no clear D gene. This CDR3 spans 10 amino acids. From germline, CDR1 is SEHNR and CDR2 FQNEAQ (reference sequence). V dropped 11 bases and J dropped 5 bases, with 6 bases sitting between them. As DNA, the CDR3 is TGTGCCTCAAATACCGGGGAGCTGTTTTTT. Protein sequence: CASNTGELFF.